The 23 T cell receptor beta chains given below trace back to one sample, sequenced in a study of blood T cell repertoires in COVID-19. The repertoire was sequenced with immunoSEQ multiplex PCR; TCRdb's copy has only in-frame clones and lacks some. This table has around 250,000 clones, about 90% appearing once. Sample: peripheral blood. The source of these receptors is a man aged 60-69 years with acute or convalescent COVID-19.

This rearrangement joins TRBV5-4 to TRBJ1-4; possibly TRBD1 for D (6 bases). V was clipped by 3 bases and J by 8 bases, with 23 bases between them. Germline CDR1 is SGHNT and CDR2 is YYREEE (reference sequence). CDR3 size: 17 residues. The CDR3 protein is CASSSSSAGTKAEKLFF. CDR3 sequence (DNA): TGTGCCAGCAGCTCGAGTAGTGCCGGGACAAAGGCCGAAAAACTGTTTTTT.

This clone was found a few times. V gene TRBV6-5 combines with J gene TRBJ1-2; 8 bases align to TRBD1. With 7 bases clipped from V and 0 bases from J, the junction kept 4 bases outside the gene matches. Germline V gene lookup returns CDR1 MNHEY and CDR2 SVGAGI. The CDR3 is made up of 14 amino acids. The CDR3 region is CASMLTGANYGYTF. The CDR3, as DNA: TGTGCCAGCATGCTGACAGGGGCTAACTATGGCTACACCTTC.

The rearrangement links TRBV28 to TRBJ1-1; TRBD1 agrees at 7 bases. CDR3 size: 12 residues. The germline V gene encodes CDR1 MDHEN and CDR2 SYDVKM. Trimming at V came to 6 bases and at J to 11 bases, leaving 9 bases not matched to a gene. The CDR3 region has the DNA TGTGCCAGCAGGCTAGGGGGCAAAAGGGCTTTCTTT. This translates into CASRLGGKRAFF. The full variable domain, completed using reference TRBV28 and TRBJ1-1, is DVKVTQSSRYLVKRTGEKVFLECVQDMDHENMFWYRQDPGLGLRLIYFSYDVKMKEKGDIPEGYSVSREKKERFSLILESASTNQTSMYLCASRLGGKRAFFGQGTRLTVV.

The chain uses TRBV7-9 and TRBJ2-2; maybe TRBD2 (5 bases). This CDR3 is 15 amino acids long. Germline-derived CDR1 and CDR2 are SEHNR and FQNEAQ (reference sequence). Trimming stripped 1 base from V and 4 bases from J, with 10 bases between. Here the CDR3 DNA reads TGTGCCAGCAGCTTAGTTCGCCGGGGCACCGGGGAGCTGTTTTTT. Residues: CASSLVRRGTGELFF.

This chain links TRBV6-6 with TRBJ1-2; 9 bases align to TRBD1. The germline V gene has CDR1 MNHNY and CDR2 SVGAGI (reference sequence). The CDR3 runs to 15 residues. V lost 2 bases and J lost 7; bases outside the gene matches: 8. The CDR3 loop is CASSYRPGTGSGYTF. The CDR3 DNA reads TGTGCCAGCAGTTACCGACCCGGGACAGGGAGTGGCTACACCTTC.

The gene calls are TRBV27 and TRBJ2-6, with D hard to call. Trimming shortened V by 7 bases and J by 0 bases, and 7 bases separated the two germline ends. Germline values: CDR1 MNHEY, CDR2 SMNVEV (reference sequence). The CDR3 runs 14 residues. CDR3 bases: TGTGCCAGCACCCACAGCTCTGGGGCCAACGTCCTGACTTTC. Its protein is CASTHSSGANVLTF.

The chain joins TRBV18 to TRBJ2-6, with D possibly being TRBD2 (7 bases). Deletions cut 6 bases from V and 1 base from J, with 13 bases between. Germline V gene data show CDR1 as KGHSH and CDR2 as LQKENI. The CDR3 totals 16 residues. CDR3 protein: CASSRGPSSGANVLTF. The CDR3 region has the DNA TGTGCCAGCTCGCGGGGGCCGAGTTCTGGGGCCAACGTCCTGACTTTC.

The gene calls are TRBV27 and TRBJ2-7; D uncertain. Per the germline V gene, CDR1 is MNHEY and CDR2 is SMNVEV (reference sequence). With 1 base removed from V and 2 bases from J, the gap between germline ends came to 9 bases. There are 14 residues in the CDR3. The CDR3 DNA reads as TGTGCCAGCAGTTTATGGCAGGCCCCCTACGAGCAGTACTTC. Translating gives CASSLWQAPYEQYF.

This clone appeared once. The genes are TRBV2 and TRBJ2-3; TRBD1 agrees at 10 bases. J was trimmed by 3 bases and V by 4 bases; bases with no gene match: 4. Germline loops: CDR1 SNHLY, CDR2 FYNNEI. The CDR3 has 15 amino acids. The CDR3, as DNA: TGTGCCAGCAGTGTAGACAGGGGGCTGACAGATACGCAGTATTTT. This sequence encodes CASSVDRGLTDTQYF.

The chain uses TRBV29-1 and TRBJ2-1; D may be TRBD2 (6 bases). With 3 bases removed from V and 0 bases from J, the gap between germline ends came to 15 bases. The germline gives CDR1 SQVTM, CDR2 ANQGSEA. The CDR3 is 16 amino acids. The CDR3 sequence: CSVDNSGSSSYNEQFF. For the CDR3, the DNA is TGCAGCGTTGATAATAGCGGCTCGAGCTCCTACAATGAGCAGTTCTTC.

The DNA for the CDR3 is TGTGCCAGTAGTATGGGTAGCGGGAGACCCTACGAGCAGTACTTC. Its translation is CASSMGSGRPYEQYF. The chain employs TRBV19 and TRBJ2-7, with 9 bases matching TRBD2. The CDR3 covers 15 residues. J gave up 2 bases and V 3 bases, and 5 bases lay outside the gene matches. Germline V gene sequence: CDR1 LNHDA, CDR2 SQIVND (reference sequence).

The chain couples TRBV7-2 to TRBJ2-1, with 10 bases aligning to TRBD2. This CDR3 is 16 amino acids long. The germline V gene encodes CDR1 SGHTA and CDR2 FQGNSA. Trimming at V came to 1 base and at J to 7 bases, leaving 7 bases not matched to a gene. This CDR3 is CASSLVLAGETNEQFF. The CDR3 nucleotides are TGTGCCAGCAGCTTAGTCCTAGCGGGAGAAACAAATGAGCAGTTCTTC.

The chain employs TRBV27 and TRBJ2-1; 8 positions agree with TRBD1. The CDR3 loop spans 15 amino acids. V gave up 8 bases and J gave up 2 bases; unmatched junction bases: 8. Germline CDR1 reads MNHEY; CDR2 reads SMNVEV (reference sequence). DNA of the CDR3: TGTGCCAGCTGTCCGACAGGGGTCCCCTACAATGAGCAGTTCTTC. Translated, it gives CASCPTGVPYNEQFF.

The chain employs TRBV7-2 and TRBJ2-2, with D perhaps TRBD1 (6 bases). Germline V gene sequence: CDR1 SGHTA, CDR2 FQGNSA. V was shortened by 5 bases and J by 4 bases, with 14 bases between the two germline ends. The CDR3 length is 15 residues. CDR3 DNA: TGTGCCAGCAGCCTGGACAGTAGTCCCACCGGGGAGCTGTTTTTT. Translated, it gives CASSLDSSPTGELFF.

The chain links TRBV4-2 to TRBJ1-5, with 7 nucleotides matching TRBD1. Germline V gene sequence: CDR1 LGHNA, CDR2 YNFKEQ. V dropped 0 bases and J dropped 6; count of bases not matched to a gene: 8. The CDR3 runs to 16 residues. CDR3 loop: CASSQDSGTVRQPQHF. CDR3 in DNA: TGTGCCAGCAGCCAAGATAGCGGGACAGTCCGTCAGCCCCAGCATTTT.

The rearrangement uses TRBV6-1 and TRBJ1-5; 12 bases line up with TRBD1. Germline V lookup: CDR1 MNHNS, CDR2 SASEGT. The CDR3 extends over 18 amino acids. V shed 3 bases, J shed 2 bases, and the junction held 8 bases outside the gene matches. The CDR3 coding sequence is TGTGCCAGCAGTGACGGGACAGGGGGCCTGGTCGGCAATCAGCCCCAGCATTTT. Protein sequence: CASSDGTGGLVGNQPQHF.

CDR3 residues: CASSLESQPGGEKLFF. DNA of the CDR3: TGTGCCAGCAGCTTAGAGAGCCAGCCGGGGGGTGAAAAACTGTTTTTT. The V gene is TRBV7-2, the J gene TRBJ1-4, with D maybe TRBD1 (5 bases). CDR1 is SGHTA, CDR2 FQGNSA, per germline. Trimming stripped 1 base from V and 7 bases from J, with 16 bases between. CDR3 size: 16 residues.

The chain couples TRBV29-1 to TRBJ2-1; 7 positions agree with TRBD1. The CDR3 is made up of 13 amino acids. Trimming at V came to 7 bases and at J to 4 bases, leaving 7 bases not matched to a gene. Germline CDR1 reads SQVTM; CDR2 reads ANQGSEA. CDR3 nucleotides: TGCAGCGCCTCCCCGACAGGGTACAATGAGCAGTTCTTC. Protein sequence: CSASPTGYNEQFF.

The chain combines TRBV6-2 or TRBV6-3 with TRBJ1-5; D unclear. Germline V gene data show CDR1 as MNHEY and CDR2 as SVGEGT. V gave up 4 bases and J gave up 5 bases, with 9 bases separating them. The CDR3 extends over 13 amino acids. In nucleotides, the CDR3 is TGTGCCAGCAGTTTTGGGAGAGATCAGCCCCAGCATTTT. It is translated as CASSFGRDQPQHF.

The chain recombines TRBV19 with TRBJ2-7, with TRBD2 matching over 7 bases. J lost 7 bases, V lost 5 bases, and 11 bases had no gene match. CDR3 length: 14 residues. Germline V lookup: CDR1 LNHDA, CDR2 SQIVND (reference sequence). CDR3 sequence reads: CASSSLGREGEQYF. In DNA, the CDR3 is TGTGCCAGTAGTTCCCTAGGAAGGGAGGGGGAGCAGTACTTC.

The gene calls are TRBV5-1 and TRBJ1-2; possibly TRBD1 for D (6 bases). This CDR3 contains 16 residues. Germline V CDR1 and CDR2: SGHRS, YFSETQ. V was pared by 4 bases and J by 0 bases, with 16 bases between. This CDR3 is CASSQQGQSSNYGYTF. DNA of the CDR3: TGCGCCAGCAGCCAGCAAGGACAGTCTTCTAACTATGGCTACACCTTC.

This sequence joins TRBV9 and TRBJ1-6; perhaps TRBD1 as D (5 bases). This CDR3 has 15 amino acids. V was clipped by 4 bases and J by 7 bases, with 15 bases between them. Germline V gene data show CDR1 as SGDLS and CDR2 as YYNGEE. CDR3 in DNA: TGTGCCAGCAGCCCGTCCGGGGGAGGCAATTCACCCCTCCACTTT. It is translated as CASSPSGGGNSPLHF.

This clone was detected only once. The genes are TRBV27 and TRBJ1-1, with D possibly TRBD1 on 5 matching bases. Germline V gene lookup returns CDR1 MNHEY and CDR2 SMNVEV (reference sequence). Trimming shortened V by 5 bases and J by 1 base, and 8 bases separated the two germline ends. CDR3 length: 13 residues. The CDR3, as DNA: TGTGCCAGCAGTCCTACAGGGAACACTGAAGCTTTCTTT. Its protein is CASSPTGNTEAFF.